The 16 T cell receptor beta chains reported below all come from one sample, sequenced in a study of T cell repertoires in cytomegalovirus infection. Antigen specificity for these receptors is unknown. TCRdb reanalysed the reads using MiXCR and keeps one entry per CDR3 protein. The repertoire has over 100,000 distinct CDR3 sequences, about 9.5% of them found once; the top ten carry roughly 29%. Sequenced material: PBMCs, sequenced either directly or after in vitro stimulation (not recorded which). Receptor source: a human donor in good health (CMV status not recorded). Some clones in this sample may be carry-over from other donors' samples.

This clonotype was counted at least ten times. This chain connects TRBV6-1 to TRBJ2-3; 8 bases are shared with TRBD2. The germline gives CDR1 MNHNS, CDR2 SASEGT. The V gene end was trimmed by 5 bases and the J gene end by 1 base; junction bases not matched to a gene: 5. The length of the CDR3 is 15 residues. In DNA, the CDR3 is TGTGCCAGCAGTTCAGGGCGGGGGGGCACAGATACGCAGTATTTT. Residues: CASSSGRGGTDTQYF.

This clonotype was detected only a few times. This sequence joins TRBV2 and TRBJ1-1; no reliable D call. The CDR3 length is 11 residues. Trimming removed 4 bases from V and 3 bases from J, with 3 bases in between. Germline values: CDR1 SNHLY, CDR2 FYNNEI. As DNA, the CDR3 is TGTGCCAGCAGTGTCCACACTGAAGCTTTCTTT. This translates into CASSVHTEAFF.

Note on this clonotype: One end of the junction does not line up with germline, which may come from a read error. The V gene is TRBV6-8, the J gene TRBJ2-1; possibly TRBD2 for D (5 bases). From germline, CDR1 is MNHGY and CDR2 SAAAGT. This CDR3 contains 13 residues. CDR3 bases: TGTGCCAGCAGTAGAGGACTCGTCAATGGGCAGTTCTTC. This sequence encodes CASSRGLVNGQFF.

In this sample, this clonotype turned up many times. This rearrangement joins TRBV7-8 to TRBJ2-7, with D perhaps matching TRBD1 or TRBD2 (6 bases each). Germline CDR1 SGHVS, CDR2 FQNEAQ. The CDR3 runs 14 residues. Trimming removed 1 base from V and 2 bases from J, with 9 bases in between. The CDR3 nucleotides read TGTGCCAGCAGCTTAGGAGGGGGGCCCTACGAGCAGTACGTC. Amino acids: CASSLGGGPYEQYV.

This clonotype has a count of ten or more. The chain joins TRBV7-9 to TRBJ2-7; D is perhaps TRBD1 (5 bases). The CDR3 contains 12 residues. Trimming left V 1 base short and J 8 bases short, with 9 bases between. Germline loops: CDR1 SEHNR, CDR2 FQNEAQ (reference sequence). CDR3 nucleotide sequence: TGTGCCAGCAGCTTAGGTGGGGCTCAGCAGTACTTC. This codes for CASSLGGAQQYF.

The chain has TRBV4-3 and TRBJ1-2, with D hard to call. CDR3 length equals 15 residues. CDR1 LGHNA and CDR2 YSLEER come from the germline V gene. Trimming cost V 0 bases and J 4 bases, with 12 bases left between them. This CDR3 reads CASSQDGSEVYGYTF. CDR3 nucleotide sequence: TGCGCCAGCAGCCAAGATGGTTCCGAAGTCTATGGCTACACCTTC.

This chain connects TRBV28 to TRBJ1-1; D is perhaps TRBD1 (6 bases). This CDR3 region has 12 residues. In germline, CDR1 is MDHEN, CDR2 SYDVKM. The V gene lost 8 bases and the J gene lost 3 bases, with 10 bases spanning the gap. CDR3 nucleotides: TGTGCCAGCGGGGGCAGGTACACTGAAGCTTTCTTT. It specifies CASGGRYTEAFF.

The chain couples TRBV27 to TRBJ1-5; 8 nucleotides align to TRBD1. The CDR3 contains 19 residues. The V and J ends lost 4 bases and 0 bases, in that order; junction bases with no gene match: 14. Germline V CDR1 and CDR2: MNHEY, SMNVEV (reference sequence). The CDR3 region is CASSSLLGQGRYSNQPQHF. CDR3 nucleotides: TGTGCCAGCAGTTCCCTCCTCGGACAGGGAAGATATAGCAATCAGCCCCAGCATTTT.

The sample holds many counts of this clonotype. The chain couples TRBV7-9 to TRBJ2-1; 7 bases agree with TRBD2. This CDR3 comprises 14 residues. Germline loops: CDR1 SEHNR, CDR2 FQNEAQ (reference sequence). The ends lost 11 bases at V and 0 bases at J; junction bases unmatched: 7. The CDR3, as DNA: TGTGCCGTCCGACTAGCAAGCTCCTACAATGAGCAGTTCTTC. Protein product: CAVRLASSYNEQFF.

This clonotype appeared many times. This rearrangement joins TRBV11-2 to TRBJ1-3; possibly TRBD1 for D (6 bases). This CDR3 contains 13 residues. V dropped 4 bases and J dropped 3 bases, with 7 bases sitting between them. In germline, CDR1 is SGHAT, CDR2 FQNNGV. The CDR3 loop reads CASSSGVGNTIYF. The CDR3 coding sequence is TGTGCCAGCAGCTCAGGGGTTGGAAACACCATATATTTT.

The V and J genes are TRBV27 and TRBJ2-7; 12 bases align to TRBD1. Germline loops: CDR1 MNHEY, CDR2 SMNVEV (reference sequence). This CDR3 region has 17 residues. V lost 5 bases to trimming and J lost 6 bases; unmatched junction nucleotides: 14. This CDR3 is CASSPYHPGQGAREQYV. DNA for the CDR3: TGTGCCAGCAGTCCTTACCACCCGGGACAGGGGGCTCGCGAGCAGTACGTC.

This clonotype was seen ten or more times. J is TRBJ2-2 and V is TRBV5-1; 11 bases agree with TRBD2. Germline CDR1 is SGHRS and CDR2 is YFSETQ. Losses at the gene ends were 4 bases for V and 1 base for J; bases not matched to a gene: 3. The CDR3 contains 16 residues. CDR3 loop: CASSATSGMNTGELFF. The CDR3 bases are TGCGCCAGCAGCGCGACTAGCGGGATGAACACCGGGGAGCTGTTTTTT.

At least ten counts were recorded for this clonotype. The chain uses TRBV4-3 and TRBJ2-1, with D unclear. This CDR3 is 16 amino acids long. The V end lost 1 base, the J end lost 2 bases, and 12 bases lay between the germline ends. Germline CDR1 reads LGHNA; CDR2 reads YSLEER. The CDR3 sequence is CASSQVGTGPYNEQFF. In DNA form, the CDR3 reads TGCGCCAGCAGCCAAGTAGGAACGGGCCCCTACAATGAGCAGTTCTTC.

The sample holds many counts of this clonotype. The chain is built from TRBV12-3 or TRBV12-4 and TRBJ1-6, with 8 bases fitting TRBD1. There are 15 residues in the CDR3. V dropped 5 bases and J dropped 9; count of bases not matched to a gene: 9. The CDR3 loop reads CASSRQGIRGSPLHF. The CDR3 nucleotides are TGTGCCAGCAGTCGACAGGGGATTAGGGGTTCACCCCTCCACTTT.

This clonotype occurred a few times. The chain links TRBV7-2 to TRBJ2-1; 7 positions match TRBD2. Trimming took 5 bases from V and 16 from J; bases not matched to a gene: 11. Germline V gene sequence: CDR1 SGHTA, CDR2 FQGNSA. This CDR3 is built from 12 residues. Here the CDR3 reads CASSPSGTGQFF. The CDR3, as DNA: TGTGCCAGCAGCCCCAGCGGGACTGGCCAATTCTTC.

This clonotype turned up a few times. The chain carries TRBV7-3 and TRBJ2-7, with D possibly being TRBD1 (6 bases). This CDR3 is built from 15 residues. CDR1 is SGHTA and CDR2 is FQGTGA in the germline V gene. V was shortened by 5 bases and J by 6 bases, with 20 bases between the two germline ends. The chain's CDR3 is CASSKDSLITAEQYF. The CDR3 bases are TGTGCCAGCAGCAAGGACAGTCTAATAACGGCCGAGCAGTACTTC.